Described below is a single T cell receptor (beta chain) sequence and its context. Original data processing: From reference gene primer amplification, estimates of nucleated cell counts were derived. Profiling relied on immunoSEQ multiplex PCR, and the TCRdb table lists in-frame clones only, not all of them. V, J and clone size are those of that table, while D and trimming were read from the DNA. The sample gives 150,000 or so clones, about 88% of which show up once; 20% to 30% is in the top ten. This CDR3 is built from 15 residues. Per the germline V gene, CDR1 is SEHNR and CDR2 is FQNEAQ (reference sequence). Trimming cost V 4 bases and J 1 base, with 10 bases left between them. The data are from a study of blood T cell repertoires in COVID-19. Background on the study: Whether acute or convalescent, the COVID-19 samples came from the United States, Italy and Spain. Sample material is recorded as cDNA or gDNA derived from T cells, B-cell-depleted T cells, or PBMCs.

The TCR sequence derives from a man between 60 and 75 years old with acute or convalescent COVID-19. This rearrangement joins TRBV7-9 to TRBJ2-2, with no clear D. Sequencing was carried out using peripheral blood. In DNA, the CDR3 is TGTGCCAGCAGCTCGAGCGCCGGGAACACCGGGGAGCTGTTTTTT. Encoded protein: CASSSSAGNTGELFF.